These 19 T cell receptor beta chains came from one sample sequenced in a study of CD8+CD57+ T cells in acquired aplastic anemia listed by TCRdb under 2018. Sequencer: Illumina HiSeq 2000. Profiling of TCR beta VDJ combinations and CDR3 sequences used genomic DNA as the template. The public reads were run again by TCRdb, first through fastp at Q25 and then through MiXCR, and only productive beta chains were kept. Rows are unified per CDR3 protein, each entry keeping the most common DNA and genes. The sample table lists some 82,000 distinct CDR3 sequences, more than 40% of them with a count of one. The top ten hold 66% of the sample. Sequencing was done on a sample of sorted CD4+, CD8+, or CD8+CD57+ T cells (not recorded which) from PBMCs. These receptors were obtained from a human donor in good health, serving as a control.

This clonotype occurred many times. The chain combines TRBV20-1 with TRBJ1-1, with a possible D match to TRBD1 (5 bases). CDR3 length: 13 amino acids. The germline V gene has CDR1 DFQATT and CDR2 SNEGSKA (reference sequence). V lost 5 bases and J 0 bases, leaving 10 bases between the germline ends. CDR3 coding DNA: TGCAGTGCTGCTCCGGGGCTGAACACTGAAGCTTTCTTT. As protein: CSAAPGLNTEAFF.

This clonotype occurred many times. The rearrangement joins TRBV20-1 to TRBJ2-2; 9 nucleotides align to TRBD2. J gave up 3 bases and V 0 bases, and 5 bases lay outside the gene matches. Germline-derived CDR1 and CDR2 are DFQATT and SNEGSKA (reference sequence). The CDR3 covers 16 residues. The CDR3 reads CSARDPASGDTGELFF. The CDR3 DNA follows: TGCAGTGCTAGAGATCCGGCTAGCGGGGACACCGGGGAGCTGTTTTTT.

CDR3 sequence (DNA): TGTGCCAGCAGTTACTCTGGGAACACTGAAGCTTTCTTT. Its translation is CASSYSGNTEAFF. The V and J genes are TRBV14 and TRBJ1-1; D gene uncertain. Trimming left V 6 bases short and J 1 base short, with 9 bases between. Germline V lookup: CDR1 SGHDN, CDR2 FVKESK. The CDR3 has 13 amino acids.

This clonotype was observed a single time. The chain joins TRBV29-1 to TRBJ2-2; the D is unclear. Looked up from germline, CDR1 is SQVTM and CDR2 is ANQGSEA. The CDR3 extends over 13 amino acids. The germline V and J ends were trimmed by 4 bases and 1 base, with 7 bases remaining between them. This chain's CDR3 is CSVGGRNTGELFF. The CDR3 region has the DNA TGCAGCGTTGGTGGACGGAACACCGGGGAGCTGTTTTTT.

This clonotype came up many times. This chain joins TRBV7-9 and TRBJ2-3, with D possibly TRBD2 on 6 matching bases. The CDR3 has 14 residues. V was cut by 5 bases and J by 10 bases, with 19 bases left in between. Germline lookup yields CDR1 SEHNR and CDR2 FQNEAQ (reference sequence). The CDR3 spells CASSPPGDQLSQYF. CDR3 nucleotides: TGTGCCAGCAGCCCACCGGGGGACCAACTATCGCAGTATTTT. The full variable domain, in which reference TRBV7-9 and TRBJ2-3 provide the parts outside the CDR3, is DTGVSQNPRHKITKRGQNVTFRCDPISEHNRLYWYRQTLGQGPEFLTYFQNEAQLEKSRLLSDRFSAERPKGSFSTLEIQRTEQGDSAMYLCASSPPGDQLSQYFGPGTRLTVL.

This rearrangement joins TRBV19 to TRBJ1-2, with 10 bases identical to TRBD1. Germline V gene sequence: CDR1 LNHDA, CDR2 SQIVND (reference sequence). The CDR3 has 17 amino acids. The V segment lost 6 bases and the J segment 4 bases; nucleotides outside the gene matches: 14. The CDR3 loop is CASSDTGTGAGSYGYTF. The CDR3 DNA is TGTGCCAGTAGCGATACCGGGACAGGGGCTGGGAGCTATGGCTACACCTTC.

The table lists this clonotype with many counts. The rearrangement links TRBV15 to TRBJ2-1; TRBD1 matches at 7 bases. The length of the CDR3 is 15 residues. CDR1 and CDR2 from the germline V gene are LNHNV and YYDKDF (reference sequence). V shed 2 bases and J 9 bases; nucleotides not matched to a gene: 10. In DNA form, the CDR3 reads TGTGCCACCAGCAGATTCCGACAGGGAGATTTTGAGCAGTTCTTC. Amino acids: CATSRFRQGDFEQFF.

The CDR3 coding sequence is TGTGCCAGCAGGTTGGGACAGGGGAGTTCACCCCTCCACTTT. It codes for CASRLGQGSSPLHF. The V call is TRBV2, the J call TRBJ1-6; TRBD1 agrees at 10 bases. The CDR3 has 14 amino acids. With 6 bases clipped from V and 9 bases from J, the junction kept 5 bases outside the gene matches. Germline values: CDR1 SNHLY, CDR2 FYNNEI.

CDR3 coding DNA: TGTGCCAGCAGTGAAGCGCTTCTGGACACCGAGCAGTACTTC. This gives the protein CASSEALLDTEQYF. The chain has TRBV2 and TRBJ2-7, with D possibly being TRBD1 (5 bases). The germline V gene has CDR1 SNHLY and CDR2 FYNNEI. This CDR3 spans 14 amino acids. Trimming left V 0 bases short and J 6 bases short, with 12 bases between.

This clonotype has more than one count but fewer than ten. This chain joins TRBV7-9 and TRBJ1-1; D ambiguous. V lost 5 bases and J lost 4, with 17 bases in between. The germline CDR1 and CDR2 sequences are SEHNR and FQNEAQ (reference sequence). The CDR3 sequence is 15 residues long. Here the CDR3 reads CASSAPRRSGTEAFF. CDR3 DNA sequence: TGTGCCAGCAGCGCGCCCCGGAGATCGGGCACTGAAGCTTTCTTT.

This chain uses TRBV6-2 or TRBV6-3 with TRBJ2-7; no firm D call. V was trimmed by 2 bases and J by 2 bases, leaving 10 bases between them. The CDR3 sequence is 14 residues long. Looked up from germline, CDR1 is MNHEY and CDR2 is SVGEGT. The CDR3 sequence is CASSYESTAYEQYF. The CDR3 DNA is TGTGCCAGCAGTTACGAGTCAACAGCCTACGAGCAGTACTTC.

This clonotype is a singleton in its sample. The chain uses TRBV25-1 and TRBJ1-2, with D possibly matching TRBD1 (5 bases). Per germline, CDR1 MGHDK and CDR2 SYGVNS. The CDR3 has 13 amino acids. V lost 1 base and J 4 bases, leaving 7 bases between the germline ends. CDR3 amino acids: CASSEFGGYGYTF. CDR3 coding DNA: TGTGCCAGCAGTGAATTTGGGGGCTATGGCTACACCTTC.

Concerning this clonotype: Since the CDR3 does not end with the conserved phenylalanine or tryptophan, this likely comes from a read error. The chain joins TRBV29-1 to TRBJ1-1, with D unresolved. Per germline, CDR1 SQVTM and CDR2 ANQGSEA. This CDR3 comprises 11 residues. With 7 bases removed from V and 4 bases from J, the gap between germline ends came to 10 bases. CDR3 region: CSGVRVTEAFL. DNA for the CDR3: TGCAGCGGAGTAAGGGTCACTGAAGCTTTCCTT.

A remark on this clonotype: A much larger clonotype is one base distant, so this may be a read error. The rearrangement uses TRBV2 and TRBJ1-2, with D unclear. Germline V CDR1 and CDR2: SNHLY, FYNNEI. CDR3 length: 11 residues. Trimming left V 2 bases short and J 3 bases short, with 1 base between. This chain's CDR3 is CASSEHYGYTF. CDR3 DNA: TGTGCCAGCAGTGAACACTATGGCTACACCTTC.

The chain recombines TRBV9 with TRBJ2-5; TRBD2 might be the D (6 bases). This CDR3 is 15 amino acids long. The germline gives CDR1 SGDLS, CDR2 YYNGEE. The V gene lost 5 bases and the J gene lost 2 bases, with 16 bases spanning the gap. The CDR3 loop reads CASSPNGTPQETQYF. As DNA, the CDR3 is TGTGCCAGCAGTCCAAATGGGACTCCGCAAGAGACCCAGTACTTC.

This clonotype was recorded many times. This chain connects TRBV2 to TRBJ2-7, with D tentatively TRBD2 (6 bases). Per germline, CDR1 SNHLY and CDR2 FYNNEI. This CDR3 region has 15 residues. Trimming shortened V by 6 bases and J by 3 bases, and 18 bases separated the two germline ends. CDR3 region: CASRLRDSLLYEQYF. The CDR3 DNA reads TGTGCCAGCAGACTCCGGGACTCGTTACTCTACGAGCAGTACTTC.

V usage is TRBV6-6 and J usage is TRBJ2-5; 7 positions match TRBD2. Germline V gene data show CDR1 as MNHNY and CDR2 as SVGAGI (reference sequence). V was clipped by 4 bases and J by 5 bases; unmatched bases: 1. This CDR3 spans 12 amino acids. CDR3 in amino acids: CASSSSGETQYF. The DNA of the CDR3 is TGTGCCAGCAGTTCTAGCGGCGAGACCCAGTACTTC.

The chain joins TRBV2 to TRBJ1-2; D gene ambiguous. Germline V gene sequence: CDR1 SNHLY, CDR2 FYNNEI. V gave up 6 bases and J gave up 4 bases, with 9 bases separating them. The CDR3 consists of 12 residues. The CDR3 nucleotides are TGTGCCAGCAGCTCCGGGATCTATGGCTACACCTTC. Translated: CASSSGIYGYTF.

Concerning this clonotype itself: At one of its ends the junction is not consistent with the germline gene, which may arise from a read error. The chain is built from TRBV15 and TRBJ2-3; D is perhaps TRBD1 (6 bases). The CDR3 runs to 14 residues. Germline V CDR1 and CDR2: LNHNV, YYDKDF (reference sequence). CDR3 region: CATSRDGDTNTLYF. In DNA, the CDR3 is TGTGCCACCAGCAGAGATGGGGACACGAATACGCTGTATTTT.